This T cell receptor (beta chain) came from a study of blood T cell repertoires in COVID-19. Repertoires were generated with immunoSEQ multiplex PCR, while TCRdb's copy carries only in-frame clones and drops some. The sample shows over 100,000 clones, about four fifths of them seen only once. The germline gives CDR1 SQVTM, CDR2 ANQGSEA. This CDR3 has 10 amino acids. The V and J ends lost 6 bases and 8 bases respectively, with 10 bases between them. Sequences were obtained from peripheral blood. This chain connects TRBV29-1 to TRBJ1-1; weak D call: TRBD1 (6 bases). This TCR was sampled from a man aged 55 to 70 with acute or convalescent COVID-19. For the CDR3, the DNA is TGCAGCGTCCAGGACAGAGAAGCTTTCTTT. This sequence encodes CSVQDREAFF.